Below are 23 T cell receptor beta chains sequenced from a single sample in a study of shared clonotypes between healthy human individuals. The method was immunoSEQ multiplex PCR; TCRdb's version includes in-frame clones alone and lacks a portion of them. The sample carries roughly 660,000 clones, roughly 91% recorded once. The sample taken for sequencing was memory CD8+ T cells from PBMCs. Noted subset: CD45RO+ cells pooled with CCR7-negative TemRA cells. The source is a young man in good health. Some clones in this sample may be carry-over from other donors' samples.

The rearrangement links TRBV27 to TRBJ2-7; 13 positions agree with TRBD2. This CDR3 is built from 16 residues. The germline CDR1 and CDR2 sequences are MNHEY and SMNVEV (reference sequence). Trimming took 5 bases from V and 4 from J; bases not matched to a gene: 8. CDR3 DNA: TGTGCCAGCAGTCCCTCCGGGACTAGCGGGGATTACGAGCAGTACTTC. Amino acid sequence: CASSPSGTSGDYEQYF.

The chain recombines TRBV10-3 with TRBJ2-7; 7 bases fit TRBD2. Per germline, CDR1 ENHRY and CDR2 SYGVKD. The CDR3 contains 15 residues. V trimming: 0 bases; J trimming: 3 bases; junction bases outside the gene matches: 5. Here the CDR3 reads CAISESSASGYEQYF. CDR3 in DNA: TGTGCCATCAGTGAGTCGAGTGCTAGCGGCTACGAGCAGTACTTC.

V and J are TRBV6-1 and TRBJ2-1; D is uncertain. Germline assignment: CDR1 MNHNS and CDR2 SASEGT. The CDR3 loop spans 16 amino acids. The V end lost 1 base, the J end lost 6 bases, and 16 bases lay between the germline ends. The CDR3 DNA reads as TGTGCCAGCAGTGAAGGTTGGTTGGCTGCGTCCAATGAGCAGTTCTTC. Translated: CASSEGWLAASNEQFF.

The chain carries TRBV9 and TRBJ2-3; 11 bases are shared with TRBD2. The CDR3 is 17 amino acids. Germline V gene sequence: CDR1 SGDLS, CDR2 YYNGEE. The J segment lost 0 bases and the V segment lost 3 bases, leaving 6 bases of the junction unmatched. CDR3 nucleotide sequence: TGTGCCAGCAGCGATGGGACTAGCGGCTATAGCACAGATACGCAGTATTTT. Translating it yields CASSDGTSGYSTDTQYF.

In DNA, the CDR3 is TGTGCCAGCAGCCGTACCTCCGGGTATACCAACTCCTACAATGAGCAGTTCTTC. This sequence encodes CASSRTSGYTNSYNEQFF. V and J are TRBV7-9 and TRBJ2-1; no clear D gene. V was pared by 5 bases and J by 0 bases, with 20 bases between. Germline loops: CDR1 SEHNR, CDR2 FQNEAQ (reference sequence). The CDR3 contains 18 residues. Looking up the rest from reference TRBV7-9 and TRBJ2-1 gives the full variable domain: DTGVSQNPRHKITKRGQNVTFRCDPISEHNRLYWYRQTLGQGPEFLTYFQNEAQLEKSRLLSDRFSAERPKGSFSTLEIQRTEQGDSAMYLCASSRTSGYTNSYNEQFFGPGTRLTVL.

The gene calls are TRBV2 and TRBJ2-1, with D uncertain. Germline V gene lookup returns CDR1 SNHLY and CDR2 FYNNEI. There are 13 residues in the CDR3. V was clipped by 4 bases and J by 7 bases, with 11 bases between them. The CDR3 DNA sequence: TGTGCCAGCAGTGCTGGGGTATTAAATGAGCAGTTCTTC. It translates to CASSAGVLNEQFF. Combining the CDR3 with reference TRBV2 and TRBJ2-1 gives the whole variable domain EPEVTQTPSHQVTQMGQEVILRCVPISNHLYFYWYRQILGQKVEFLVSFYNNEISEKSEIFDDQFSVERPDGSNFTLKIRSTKLEDSAMYFCASSAGVLNEQFFGPGTRLTVL.

About this clone: The sample carries other DNA sequences with the same CDR3. The chain combines TRBV28 with TRBJ2-1; D is possibly TRBD1 (6 bases). V gave up 5 bases and J gave up 2 bases, with 16 bases separating them. The CDR3 runs 16 residues. Germline lookup yields CDR1 MDHEN and CDR2 SYDVKM. In nucleotides, the CDR3 is TGTGCCAGCAGTCCCCTATCTGGGGGCGCCTACAATGAGCAGTTCTTC. Protein: CASSPLSGGAYNEQFF. The variable domain in full, completed from reference TRBV28 and TRBJ2-1, reads DVKVTQSSRYLVKRTGEKVFLECVQDMDHENMFWYRQDPGLGLRLIYFSYDVKMKEKGDIPEGYSVSREKKERFSLILESASTNQTSMYLCASSPLSGGAYNEQFFGPGTRLTVL.

V and J are TRBV28 and TRBJ1-5; D is unresolved. Trimming stripped 8 bases from V and 6 bases from J, with 20 bases between. Germline lookup yields CDR1 MDHEN and CDR2 SYDVKM. The CDR3 has 15 amino acids. The CDR3 spells CASDATDGLGQPQHF. The CDR3 DNA sequence: TGTGCCAGCGACGCGACGGACGGCTTGGGTCAGCCCCAGCATTTT.

This clone was seen a handful of times. The V call is TRBV14, the J call TRBJ1-1; D call uncertain. Trimming cost V 4 bases and J 3 bases, with 9 bases left between them. Germline CDR1 and CDR2: SGHDN and FVKESK. The CDR3 has 13 residues. The CDR3 protein is CASSLGLHTEAFF. The CDR3 coding sequence is TGTGCCAGCAGCCTCGGTTTGCACACTGAAGCTTTCTTT.

The chain employs TRBV2 and TRBJ1-4; D remains ambiguous. Trimming removed 5 bases at V and 8 bases at J, with 12 bases between. Germline-derived CDR1 and CDR2 are SNHLY and FYNNEI. This CDR3 has 13 amino acids. CDR3 DNA sequence: TGTGCCAGCAGTCTCGGGGTCTGGGAAAAACTGTTTTTT. Protein: CASSLGVWEKLFF.

Here the CDR3 reads CASSFLDLINEQFF. Written as DNA, the CDR3 is TGCGCCAGCAGCTTCTTGGACCTAATCAATGAGCAGTTCTTC. This chain connects TRBV5-1 to TRBJ2-1; D is uncertain. Trimming took off 2 bases at V and 6 bases at J, with 12 bases between the two ends. The CDR3 runs 14 residues. CDR1 and CDR2 from the germline V gene are SGHRS and YFSETQ.

About this clone itself: At the DNA level, this CDR3 is encoded by other sequences in the same sample as well. J is TRBJ2-5 and V is TRBV9; 8 nucleotides align to TRBD2. The CDR3 sequence is 13 residues long. Germline V lookup: CDR1 SGDLS, CDR2 YYNGEE. The trim removed 0 bases at V and 5 bases at J, leaving 0 bases unmatched. This CDR3 is CASSVGGRETQYF. CDR3 sequence (DNA): TGTGCCAGCAGCGTAGGCGGGAGGGAGACCCAGTACTTC.

The chain uses TRBV11-2 and TRBJ2-5; D possibly corresponds to TRBD2 (6 bases). The CDR3 length is 16 residues. Per germline, CDR1 SGHAT and CDR2 FQNNGV. Trimming took 4 bases from V and 2 from J, leaving 17 bases between them. The CDR3 coding sequence is TGTGCCAGCAGCTATGGGGGGACGACGGGGCAAGAGACCCAGTACTTC. It yields the protein CASSYGGTTGQETQYF.

V usage is TRBV6-1 and J usage is TRBJ1-2, with 11 bases aligning to TRBD1. Germline V CDR1 and CDR2: MNHNS, SASEGT. The CDR3 has 17 amino acids. J was trimmed by 5 bases and V by 2 bases; bases with no gene match: 10. The CDR3: CASSEYIGQGARYGYTF. The CDR3 DNA sequence: TGTGCCAGCAGTGAATATATAGGACAGGGGGCTCGGTATGGCTACACCTTC.

This chain uses TRBV6-5 with TRBJ2-1; D possibly corresponds to TRBD1 (6 bases). This CDR3 has 14 amino acids. In germline, CDR1 is MNHEY, CDR2 SVGAGI. V was cut by 7 bases and J by 4 bases, with 14 bases left in between. CDR3 sequence: CASISDRLYNEQFF. The CDR3, as DNA: TGTGCCAGCATCTCGGACAGACTATACAATGAGCAGTTCTTC.

This clone was recorded once. One base away lies a much larger clone, so this may be a sequencing read error. This sample includes further DNA sequences coding for the same CDR3. The gene calls are TRBV7-9 and TRBJ2-7; no clear D gene. The germline CDR1 and CDR2 sequences are SEHNR and FQNEAQ (reference sequence). V dropped 2 bases and J dropped 1 base, with 3 bases sitting between them. The length of the CDR3 is 12 residues. The CDR3 loop is CASSLRSYEQYF. The DNA for the CDR3 is TGTGCCAGCAGCTTAAGGTCCTACGAGCAGTACTTC.

The chain combines TRBV15 with TRBJ2-7; a weak D match, TRBD1 (6 bases). Trimming removed 0 bases from V and 5 bases from J, with 17 bases in between. This CDR3 is 16 amino acids long. Germline loops: CDR1 LNHNV, CDR2 YYDKDF (reference sequence). DNA of the CDR3: TGTGCCACCAGCAGAGATCGTTCAGGGGTGGTTAACGAGCAGTACTTC. Amino acids: CATSRDRSGVVNEQYF.

The chain uses TRBV28 and TRBJ2-7; TRBD2 matches at 7 bases. CDR1 and CDR2 from the germline V gene are MDHEN and SYDVKM. The CDR3 length is 13 residues. V shed 3 bases and J 5 bases; nucleotides not matched to a gene: 4. The chain's CDR3 is CASSLGGSNEQYF. In DNA, the CDR3 is TGTGCCAGCAGTTTGGGAGGGAGTAACGAGCAGTACTTC. Using reference TRBV28 and TRBJ2-7 for the parts outside the CDR3, the full variable domain is DVKVTQSSRYLVKRTGEKVFLECVQDMDHENMFWYRQDPGLGLRLIYFSYDVKMKEKGDIPEGYSVSREKKERFSLILESASTNQTSMYLCASSLGGSNEQYFGPGTRLTVT.

The chain couples TRBV7-4 to TRBJ1-1; D is unresolved. V was pared by 0 bases and J by 1 base, with 3 bases between. Germline loops: CDR1 SGHVT, CDR2 SQSDAQ. CDR3 length: 13 amino acids. For the CDR3, the DNA is TGTGCCAGCAGCTTAGCCGGGAACACTGAAGCTTTCTTT. It is translated as CASSLAGNTEAFF.

The chain employs TRBV29-1 and TRBJ2-7; 7 positions match TRBD2. The ends lost 7 bases at V and 0 bases at J; junction bases unmatched: 6. Germline CDR1 and CDR2: SQVTM and ANQGSEA. The CDR3 length is 13 residues. The CDR3 loop reads CSGIGGGSYEQYF. For the CDR3, the DNA is TGCAGCGGGATCGGCGGGGGCTCCTACGAGCAGTACTTC.

In its sample, this clone was seen once. The chain combines TRBV5-4 with TRBJ1-2; D remains ambiguous. Between the trimmed V and J ends, which lost 4 bases and 7 bases, there was a span of 8 bases. CDR1 and CDR2 (germline): SGHNT, YYREEE (reference sequence). This CDR3 is built from 11 residues. CDR3 sequence (DNA): TGTGCCAGCAGCGTGGGTCTTGGCTACACCTTC. Translated: CASSVGLGYTF. Drawing the rest from reference TRBV5-4 and TRBJ1-2, the complete variable domain is ETGVTQSPTHLIKTRGQQVTLRCSSQSGHNTVSWYQQALGQGPQFIFQYYREEENGRGNFPPRFSGLQFPNYSSELNVNALELDDSALYLCASSVGLGYTFGSGTRLTVV.

This clone was recorded a few times. J is TRBJ2-3 and V is TRBV6-1, with 7 bases aligning to TRBD2. The CDR3 consists of 15 residues. Germline loops: CDR1 MNHNS, CDR2 SASEGT. V shed 2 bases and J 3 bases; nucleotides not matched to a gene: 5. CDR3 nucleotide sequence: TGTGCCAGCAGTGAAAGTTTGGGGGGGACAGATACGCAGTATTTT. Protein: CASSESLGGTDTQYF.

This chain joins TRBV6-1 and TRBJ2-3; D not resolved. The CDR3 totals 16 residues. Deletions cut 2 bases from V and 2 bases from J, with 14 bases between. Germline V CDR1 and CDR2: MNHNS, SASEGT. This CDR3 reads CASSELRMSFTDTQYF. In DNA, the CDR3 is TGTGCCAGCAGTGAACTACGGATGAGCTTCACAGATACGCAGTATTTT.